The following is a T cell receptor (beta chain) sequence with its context. Its antigen is undetermined. The PCR used 60 Vbeta and 13 Jbeta primers. Produced via immunoSEQ multiplex PCR; TCRdb's table is partial and in-frame only. The sample has about 130,000 clones, about 79% seen once. The data belong to a study of cytomegalovirus exposure and HLA in healthy donors. Overall study results and limits: Association of approximately 18,000 TCR beta sequences with HLA alleles was found at 0.05 false discovery rate in a later analysis.

CDR3 size: 16 residues. V shed 0 bases and J 4 bases; nucleotides not matched to a gene: 9. From germline, CDR1 is PRHDT and CDR2 FYEKMQ (reference sequence). Sequencing was done on a sample of PBMCs. The chain recombines TRBV13 with TRBJ2-7; TRBD1 matches at 7 bases. This clonotype was sampled from a woman aged 18-29 years in good health and CMV-seropositive. The DNA of the CDR3 is TGTGCCAGCAGCTTAGGCCTTATGGGCAGGGGGTACGAGCAGTACTTC. It codes for CASSLGLMGRGYEQYF.